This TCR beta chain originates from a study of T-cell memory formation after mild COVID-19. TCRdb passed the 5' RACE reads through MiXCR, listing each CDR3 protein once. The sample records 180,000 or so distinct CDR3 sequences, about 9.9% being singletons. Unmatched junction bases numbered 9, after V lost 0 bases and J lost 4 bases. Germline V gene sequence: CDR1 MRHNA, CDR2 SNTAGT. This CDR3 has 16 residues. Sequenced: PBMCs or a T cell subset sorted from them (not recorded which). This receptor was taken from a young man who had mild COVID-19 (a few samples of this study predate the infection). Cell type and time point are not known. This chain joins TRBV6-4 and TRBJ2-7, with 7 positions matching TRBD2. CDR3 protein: CASSDSGGGREYEQYV. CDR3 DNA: TGTGCCAGCAGTGACTCGGGGGGGGGAAGGGAGTACGAGCAGTACGTC.